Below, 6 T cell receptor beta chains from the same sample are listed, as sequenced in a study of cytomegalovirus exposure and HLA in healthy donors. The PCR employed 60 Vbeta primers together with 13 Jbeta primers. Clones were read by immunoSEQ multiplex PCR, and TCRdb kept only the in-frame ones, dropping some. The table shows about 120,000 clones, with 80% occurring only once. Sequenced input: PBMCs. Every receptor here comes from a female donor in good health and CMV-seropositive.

CDR3 in DNA: TGTGCCAGCAGTGAAAGCGGTTCCAATCAGCCCCAGCATTTT. This encodes CASSESGSNQPQHF. V usage is TRBV6-1 and J usage is TRBJ1-5; the D is unclear. The germline CDR1 and CDR2 sequences are MNHNS and SASEGT. The V gene lost 2 bases and the J gene lost 3 bases, with 8 bases spanning the gap. This CDR3 contains 14 residues.

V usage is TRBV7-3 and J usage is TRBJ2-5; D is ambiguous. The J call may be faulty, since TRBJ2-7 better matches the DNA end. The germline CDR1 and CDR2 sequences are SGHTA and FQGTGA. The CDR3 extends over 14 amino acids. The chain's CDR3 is CASSLVGSRDEQYF. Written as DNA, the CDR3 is TGTGCCAGCAGCTTAGTGGGCAGCCGTGACGAGCAGTACTTC.

The CDR3 sequence is CASSWDRQGYNEQFF. The CDR3 DNA sequence: TGTGCCAGTAGTTGGGACAGGCAAGGATACAATGAGCAGTTCTTC. The V gene is TRBV19, the J gene TRBJ2-1, with TRBD1 identical over 8 bases. V gave up 5 bases and J gave up 4 bases; unmatched junction bases: 7. Per germline, CDR1 LNHDA and CDR2 SQIVND (reference sequence). CDR3 length: 15 residues.

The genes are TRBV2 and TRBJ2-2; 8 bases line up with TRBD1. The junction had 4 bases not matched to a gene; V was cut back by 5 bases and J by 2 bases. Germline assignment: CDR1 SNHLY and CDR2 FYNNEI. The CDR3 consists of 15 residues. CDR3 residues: CASSKGQANTGELFF. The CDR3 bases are TGTGCCAGCAGTAAGGGACAGGCCAACACCGGGGAGCTGTTTTTT.

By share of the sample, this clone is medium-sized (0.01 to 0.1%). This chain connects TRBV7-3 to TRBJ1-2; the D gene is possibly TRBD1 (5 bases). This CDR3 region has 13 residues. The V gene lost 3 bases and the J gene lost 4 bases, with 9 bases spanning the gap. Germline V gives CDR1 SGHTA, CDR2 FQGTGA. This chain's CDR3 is CASSLWQGYGYTF. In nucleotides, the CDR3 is TGTGCCAGCAGCTTGTGGCAGGGCTATGGCTACACCTTC. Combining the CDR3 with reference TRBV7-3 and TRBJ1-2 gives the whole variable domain GAGVSQTPSNKVTEKGKYVELRCDPISGHTALYWYRQSLGQGPEFLIYFQGTGAADDSGLPNDRFFAVRPEGSVSTLKIQRTERGDSAVYLCASSLWQGYGYTFGSGTRLTVV.

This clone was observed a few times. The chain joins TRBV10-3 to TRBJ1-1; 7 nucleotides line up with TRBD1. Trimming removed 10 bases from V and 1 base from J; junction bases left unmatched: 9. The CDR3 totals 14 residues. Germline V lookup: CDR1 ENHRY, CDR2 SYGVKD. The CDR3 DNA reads TGTGCCACCTCCGGGACAGTGACGAACACTGAAGCTTTCTTT. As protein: CATSGTVTNTEAFF.